Listed below are T cell receptor beta chains from one sample, sequenced in a study of OX40 agonist ivuxolimab in advanced cancers. This table comes from immunoSEQ multiplex PCR, and its TCRdb copy is limited to in-frame clones, with some not included. This table holds nearly 95,000 clones, 90% to 95% found once. The sequenced sample was CD4+ or CD8+ T cells sorted from blood, obtained in a trial of the OX40 agonist ivuxolimab. These receptors all stem from an adult with an advanced solid tumor such as melanoma, head and neck, liver or kidney cancer. Both conserved end residues are part of each CDR3. A D gene is named only where the DNA matches it firmly. Clone size is not always given. Where it is, it says once, few, many or a class for expanded clones.

>TRBV4-3|.|.|TRBJ2-1
TGCGCCAGCAGCCAAGGACCTAGCTCCTACAATGAGCAGTTCTTC
CASSQGPSSYNEQFF
>TRBV29-1|.|once|TRBJ2-7
TGCAGGACGATTAGCAGGGCGCCGGACGAGCAGTACTTC
CRTISRAPDEQYF
>TRBV19|.|.|TRBJ1-2
TGTGCCAGTAGTATAGATTGGGTATATGGCTACACCTTC
CASSIDWVYGYTF
>TRBV25-1|TRBD1|.|TRBJ1-6
TGTGCCAGCAGACAACAGGGGGAGAATTCACCCCTCCACTTT
CASRQQGENSPLHF
>TRBV6-6|TRBD1|.|TRBJ2-2
TGTGCCAGCAGAGATACAGGGGCCGGGGAGCTGTTTTTT
CASRDTGAGELFF
>TRBV10-3|.|.|TRBJ1-5
TGTGCCATCAGTGAGTCGGTCCCAGCCCGGACGGATCAGCCCCAGCATTTT
CAISESVPARTDQPQHF
>TRBV6-1|.|.|TRBJ1-5
TGTGCCAGCAGTGAATGGGGTAGGAGCAATCAGCCCCAGCATTTT
CASSEWGRSNQPQHF
>TRBV9|TRBD2|.|TRBJ2-3
TGTGCCAGCAGCTCTAGCGGGGGGGCCTCAGATACGCAGTATTTT
CASSSSGGASDTQYF
>TRBV6-1|TRBD1|.|TRBJ2-7
TGTGCCAGCAGCAGGACAGGGGGCTATACCGAGCAGTACTTC
CASSRTGGYTEQYF
>TRBV5-5|.|.|TRBJ1-5
TGTGCCAGCAGCTTGGAAACGGACGATTGGCCCCAGCATTTT
CASSLETDDWPQHF
>TRBV27|.|.|TRBJ2-3
TGTGCCAGCAGTTTAGGTTTGACAGATACGCAGTATTTT
CASSLGLTDTQYF
>TRBV5-1|.|.|TRBJ1-4
TGCGCCAGCAGCGATGGGCGGGTTACGGGTAATGAAAAACTGTTTTTT
CASSDGRVTGNEKLFF
>TRBV9|TRBD1|.|TRBJ2-3
TGTGCCAGCAGCGCCTCAGGGACAGGCCCCACAGATACGCAGTATTTT
CASSASGTGPTDTQYF
>TRBV19|.|once|TRBJ2-2
TGTGCCAGTAGTATAGCCGGTAGTGCCGGGGAGCTGTTTTTT
CASSIAGSAGELFF
>TRBV11-2|TRBD1|.|TRBJ2-3
TGTGCCAGCAGCTTAGATTACGGGACAGGGACAGCGGGCGGGGTTGATACGCAGTATTTT
CASSLDYGTGTAGGVDTQYF
>TRBV11-2|TRBD2|.|TRBJ2-2
TGTGCCAGCAGCCCCAGCGGGGGGGTTACCGCCGGGGAGCTGTTTTTT
CASSPSGGVTAGELFF
>TRBV7-3|.|.|TRBJ2-1
TGTGCCAGCAGCTTATCGGTTACCTCCTACAATGAGCAGTTCTTC
CASSLSVTSYNEQFF
>TRBV5-1|TRBD1|.|TRBJ2-1
TGCGCCAGCAGCTTGGTCCATACAGGGGGCAATGAGCAGTTCTTC
CASSLVHTGGNEQFF
>TRBV7-9|TRBD1|.|TRBJ2-3
TGTGCCAGCAGCTTGGACAGGGGCACAGATACGCAGTATTTT
CASSLDRGTDTQYF
>TRBV14|.|.|TRBJ2-1
TGTGCCAGCAGCGAAACAGGGAGCTCCTACAATGAGCAGTTCTTC
CASSETGSSYNEQFF